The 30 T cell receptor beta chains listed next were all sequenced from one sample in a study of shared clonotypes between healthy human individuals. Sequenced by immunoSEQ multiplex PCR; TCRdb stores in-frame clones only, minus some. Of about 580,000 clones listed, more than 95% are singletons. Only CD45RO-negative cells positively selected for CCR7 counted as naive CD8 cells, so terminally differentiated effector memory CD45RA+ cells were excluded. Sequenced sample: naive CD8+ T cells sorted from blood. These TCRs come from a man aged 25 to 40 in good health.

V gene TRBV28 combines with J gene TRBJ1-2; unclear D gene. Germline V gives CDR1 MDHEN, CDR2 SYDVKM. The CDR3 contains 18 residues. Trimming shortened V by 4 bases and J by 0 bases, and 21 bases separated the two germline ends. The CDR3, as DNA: TGTGCCAGCAGTTCCAACGAGGCTGGGAGGTGGGCTAACTATGGCTACACCTTC. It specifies CASSSNEAGRWANYGYTF.

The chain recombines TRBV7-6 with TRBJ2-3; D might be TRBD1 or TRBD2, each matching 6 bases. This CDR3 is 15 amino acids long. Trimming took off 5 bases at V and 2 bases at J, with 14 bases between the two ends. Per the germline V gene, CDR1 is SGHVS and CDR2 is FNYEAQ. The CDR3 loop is CASSGRGLYTDTQYF. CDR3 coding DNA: TGTGCCAGCAGCGGCCGGGGGCTATACACAGATACGCAGTATTTT.

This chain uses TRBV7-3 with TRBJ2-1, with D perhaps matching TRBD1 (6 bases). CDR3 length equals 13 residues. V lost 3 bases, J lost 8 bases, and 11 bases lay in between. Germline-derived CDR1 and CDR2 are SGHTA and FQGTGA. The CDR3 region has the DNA TGTGCCAGCAGCTTTCAACAGGGCGATGAGCAGTTCTTC. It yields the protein CASSFQQGDEQFF.

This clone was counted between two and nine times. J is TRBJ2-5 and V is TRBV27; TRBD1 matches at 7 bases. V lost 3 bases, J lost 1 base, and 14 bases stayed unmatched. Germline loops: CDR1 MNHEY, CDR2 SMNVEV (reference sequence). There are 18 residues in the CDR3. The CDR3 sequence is CASSLLADWDSTQETQYF. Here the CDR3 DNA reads TGTGCCAGCAGTTTGTTGGCTGATTGGGACAGCACCCAAGAGACCCAGTACTTC.

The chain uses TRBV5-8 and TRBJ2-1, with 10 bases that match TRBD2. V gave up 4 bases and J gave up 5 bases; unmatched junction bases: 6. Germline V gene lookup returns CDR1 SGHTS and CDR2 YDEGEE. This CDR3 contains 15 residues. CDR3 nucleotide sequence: TGTGCCAGCAGCCGAGCGGGAGGGATCCACAATGAGCAGTTCTTC. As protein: CASSRAGGIHNEQFF.

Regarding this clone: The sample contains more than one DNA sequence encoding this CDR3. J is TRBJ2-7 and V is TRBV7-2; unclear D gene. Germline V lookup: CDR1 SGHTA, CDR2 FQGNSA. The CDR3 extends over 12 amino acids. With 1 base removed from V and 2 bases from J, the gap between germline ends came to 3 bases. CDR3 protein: CASSLGAYEQYF. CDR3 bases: TGTGCCAGCAGCTTAGGTGCCTACGAGCAGTACTTC.

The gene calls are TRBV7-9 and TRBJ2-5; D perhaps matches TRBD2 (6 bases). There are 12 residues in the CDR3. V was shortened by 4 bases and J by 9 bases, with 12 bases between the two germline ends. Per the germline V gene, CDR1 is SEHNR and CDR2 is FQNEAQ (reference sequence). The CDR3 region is CASSSGTWAQYF. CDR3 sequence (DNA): TGTGCCAGCAGCTCCGGGACTTGGGCCCAGTACTTC.

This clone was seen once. The CDR3 DNA sequence: TGTGCCAGCAGCTCATGGGGGGAACAGGGGTGGAACACTGAAGCTTTCTTT. This sequence encodes CASSSWGEQGWNTEAFF. The rearrangement uses TRBV7-9 and TRBJ1-1; 7 bases line up with TRBD1. This CDR3 comprises 17 residues. Germline V gene data show CDR1 as SEHNR and CDR2 as FQNEAQ (reference sequence). Trimming removed 4 bases from V and 1 base from J; junction bases left unmatched: 12.

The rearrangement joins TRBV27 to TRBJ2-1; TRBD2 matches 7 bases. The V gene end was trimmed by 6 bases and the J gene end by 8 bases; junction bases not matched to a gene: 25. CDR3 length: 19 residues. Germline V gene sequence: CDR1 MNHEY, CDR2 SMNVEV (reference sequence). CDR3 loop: CASRAKGGTIALPGYEQFF. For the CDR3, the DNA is TGTGCCAGCAGAGCTAAGGGTGGGACTATAGCCTTACCCGGCTATGAGCAGTTCTTC.

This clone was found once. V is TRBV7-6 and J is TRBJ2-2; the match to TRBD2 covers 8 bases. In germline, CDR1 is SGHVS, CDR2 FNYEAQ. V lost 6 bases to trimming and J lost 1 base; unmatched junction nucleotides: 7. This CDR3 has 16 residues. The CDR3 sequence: CASSSTSGGNTGELFF. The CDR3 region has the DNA TGTGCCAGCAGTTCCACTAGCGGAGGGAACACCGGGGAGCTGTTTTTT.

The CDR3 sequence: CASSSLAGNTGELFF. In DNA, the CDR3 is TGTGCCAGCAGTTCTCTAGCGGGGAACACCGGGGAGCTGTTTTTT. The rearrangement joins TRBV7-9 to TRBJ2-2; 8 nucleotides match TRBD2. V lost 6 bases, J lost 1 base, and 4 bases stayed unmatched. CDR3 length: 15 amino acids. Germline V CDR1 and CDR2: SEHNR, FQNEAQ (reference sequence).

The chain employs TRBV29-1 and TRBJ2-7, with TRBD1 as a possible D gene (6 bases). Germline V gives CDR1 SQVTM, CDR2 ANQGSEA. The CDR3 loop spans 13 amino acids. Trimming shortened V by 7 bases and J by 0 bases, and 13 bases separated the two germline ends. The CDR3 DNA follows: TGCAGCGCCGAGGGGACAAACTCCTACGAGCAGTACTTC. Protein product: CSAEGTNSYEQYF.

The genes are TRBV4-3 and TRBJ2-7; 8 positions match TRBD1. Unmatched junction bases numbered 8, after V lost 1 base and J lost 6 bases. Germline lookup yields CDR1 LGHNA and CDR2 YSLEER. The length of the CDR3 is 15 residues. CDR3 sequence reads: CASSQGRTGSGEQYF. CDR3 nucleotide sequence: TGCGCCAGCAGCCAAGGGCGGACAGGGTCGGGCGAGCAGTACTTC.

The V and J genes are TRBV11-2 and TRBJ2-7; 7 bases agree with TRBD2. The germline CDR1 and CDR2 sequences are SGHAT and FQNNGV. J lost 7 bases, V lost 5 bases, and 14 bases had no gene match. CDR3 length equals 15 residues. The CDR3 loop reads CASSDTMGLTWEQYF. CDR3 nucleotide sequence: TGTGCCAGCAGCGATACCATGGGACTAACGTGGGAGCAGTACTTC.

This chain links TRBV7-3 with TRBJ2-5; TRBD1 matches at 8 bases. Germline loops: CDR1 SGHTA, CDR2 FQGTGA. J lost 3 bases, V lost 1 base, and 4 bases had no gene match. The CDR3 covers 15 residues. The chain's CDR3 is CASSLIRTGKETQYF. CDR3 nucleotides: TGTGCCAGCAGCTTAATAAGGACAGGGAAAGAGACCCAGTACTTC. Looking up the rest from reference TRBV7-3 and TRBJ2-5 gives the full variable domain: GAGVSQTPSNKVTEKGKYVELRCDPISGHTALYWYRQSLGQGPEFLIYFQGTGAADDSGLPNDRFFAVRPEGSVSTLKIQRTERGDSAVYLCASSLIRTGKETQYFGPGTRLLVL.

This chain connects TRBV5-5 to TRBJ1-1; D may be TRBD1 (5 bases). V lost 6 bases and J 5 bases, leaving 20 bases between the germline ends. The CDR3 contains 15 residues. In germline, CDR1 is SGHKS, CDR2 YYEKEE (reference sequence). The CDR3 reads CASNAYPGLRTEAFF. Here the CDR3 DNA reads TGTGCCAGCAACGCCTACCCGGGGCTTAGGACTGAAGCTTTCTTT.

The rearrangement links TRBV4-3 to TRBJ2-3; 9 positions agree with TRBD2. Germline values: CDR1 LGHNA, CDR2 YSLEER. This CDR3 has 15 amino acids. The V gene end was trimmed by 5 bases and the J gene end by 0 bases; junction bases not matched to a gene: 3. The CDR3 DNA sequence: TGCGCCAGCAGCTCTCTAGCGGGAAGCACAGATACGCAGTATTTT. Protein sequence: CASSSLAGSTDTQYF.

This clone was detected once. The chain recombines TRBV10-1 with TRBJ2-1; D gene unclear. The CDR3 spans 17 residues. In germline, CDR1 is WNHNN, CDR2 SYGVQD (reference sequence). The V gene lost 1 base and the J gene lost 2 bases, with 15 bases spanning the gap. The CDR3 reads CASSEYPPGLTYNEQFF. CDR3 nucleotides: TGCGCCAGCAGTGAGTACCCTCCCGGGCTAACCTACAATGAGCAGTTCTTC.

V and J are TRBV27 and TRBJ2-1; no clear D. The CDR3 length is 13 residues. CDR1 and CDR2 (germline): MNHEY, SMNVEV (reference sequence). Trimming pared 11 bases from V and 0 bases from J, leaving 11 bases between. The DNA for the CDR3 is TGTGCCCCTAGGCCTCACTCCTACAATGAGCAGTTCTTC. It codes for CAPRPHSYNEQFF.

CDR3: CASSLASGTGVEQYF. The CDR3, as DNA: TGCGCCAGCAGCTTGGCCTCGGGGACAGGGGTCGAGCAGTACTTC. This chain joins TRBV5-1 and TRBJ2-7; 10 bases match TRBD1. The germline gives CDR1 SGHRS, CDR2 YFSETQ. This CDR3 region has 15 residues. V lost 0 bases, J lost 6 bases, and 6 bases stayed unmatched.

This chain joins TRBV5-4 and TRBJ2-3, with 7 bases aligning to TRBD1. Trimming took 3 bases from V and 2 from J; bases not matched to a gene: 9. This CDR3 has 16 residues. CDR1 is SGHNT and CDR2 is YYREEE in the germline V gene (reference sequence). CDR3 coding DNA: TGTGCCAGCAGCTCGACAGGGCTTAGCATCACAGATACGCAGTATTTT. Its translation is CASSSTGLSITDTQYF.

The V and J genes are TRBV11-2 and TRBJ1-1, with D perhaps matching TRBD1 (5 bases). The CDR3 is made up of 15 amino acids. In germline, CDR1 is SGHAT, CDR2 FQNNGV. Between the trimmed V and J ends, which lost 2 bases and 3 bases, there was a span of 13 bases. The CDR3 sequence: CASSLQGRDDTEAFF. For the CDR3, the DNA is TGTGCCAGCAGCTTACAGGGTAGGGACGACACTGAAGCTTTCTTT.

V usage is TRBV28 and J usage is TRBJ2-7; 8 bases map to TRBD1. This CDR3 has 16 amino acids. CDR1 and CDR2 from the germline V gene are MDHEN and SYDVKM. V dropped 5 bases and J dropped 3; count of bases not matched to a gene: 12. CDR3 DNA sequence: TGTGCCAGCAGTACAAACACAGGGGGGCACGGCTACGAGCAGTACTTC. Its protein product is CASSTNTGGHGYEQYF.

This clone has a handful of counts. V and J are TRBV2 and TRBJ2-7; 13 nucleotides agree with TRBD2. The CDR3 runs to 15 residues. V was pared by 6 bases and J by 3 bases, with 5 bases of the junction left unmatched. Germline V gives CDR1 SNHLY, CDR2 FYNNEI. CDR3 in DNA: TGTGCCAGCAGCCTAGGACTAGCGGGAGTCTACGAGCAGTACTTC. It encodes CASSLGLAGVYEQYF.

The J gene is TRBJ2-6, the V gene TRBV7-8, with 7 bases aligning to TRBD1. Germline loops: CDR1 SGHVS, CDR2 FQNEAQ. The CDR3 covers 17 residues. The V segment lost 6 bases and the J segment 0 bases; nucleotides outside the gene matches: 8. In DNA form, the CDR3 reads TGTGCCAGCAGGGGGGACAGTGCAAGCTCTGGGGCCAACGTCCTGACTTTC. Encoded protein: CASRGDSASSGANVLTF.

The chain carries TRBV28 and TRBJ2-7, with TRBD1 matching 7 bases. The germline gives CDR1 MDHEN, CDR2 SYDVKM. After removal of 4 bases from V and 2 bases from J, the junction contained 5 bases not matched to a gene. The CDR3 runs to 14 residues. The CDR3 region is CASSSSGQTYEQYF. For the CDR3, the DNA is TGTGCCAGCAGTTCGTCGGGACAGACCTACGAGCAGTACTTC. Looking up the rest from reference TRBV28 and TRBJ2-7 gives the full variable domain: DVKVTQSSRYLVKRTGEKVFLECVQDMDHENMFWYRQDPGLGLRLIYFSYDVKMKEKGDIPEGYSVSREKKERFSLILESASTNQTSMYLCASSSSGQTYEQYFGPGTRLTVT.

For the CDR3, the DNA is TGCGCCAGCAGCCCCCTGGTGTGGGATGCGGCTGGGGCCAACGTCCTGACTTTC. Protein: CASSPLVWDAAGANVLTF. This chain joins TRBV4-1 and TRBJ2-6, with no clear D. CDR1 MGHRA and CDR2 YSYEKL come from the germline V gene. Trimming removed 4 bases at V and 2 bases at J, with 18 bases between. The CDR3 is made up of 18 amino acids.

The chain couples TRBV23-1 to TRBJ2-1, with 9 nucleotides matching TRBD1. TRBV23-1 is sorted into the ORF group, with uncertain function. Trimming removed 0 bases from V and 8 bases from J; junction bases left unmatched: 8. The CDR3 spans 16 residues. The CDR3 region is CASSQSRDRGRDEQFF. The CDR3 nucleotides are TGCGCCAGCAGTCAATCGCGAGACAGGGGGAGGGATGAGCAGTTCTTC.

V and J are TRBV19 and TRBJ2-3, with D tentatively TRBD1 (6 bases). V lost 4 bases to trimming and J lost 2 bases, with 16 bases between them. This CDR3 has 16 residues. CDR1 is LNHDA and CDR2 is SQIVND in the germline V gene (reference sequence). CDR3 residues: CASSTYRDRDTDTQYF. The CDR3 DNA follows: TGTGCCAGTAGTACCTACAGGGACCGTGACACAGATACGCAGTATTTT.

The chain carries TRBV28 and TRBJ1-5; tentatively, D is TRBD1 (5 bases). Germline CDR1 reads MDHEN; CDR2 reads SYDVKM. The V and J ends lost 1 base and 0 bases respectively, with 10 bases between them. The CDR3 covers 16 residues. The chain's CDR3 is CASSLFTGYSNQPQHF. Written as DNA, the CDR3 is TGTGCCAGCAGTTTATTTACAGGTTATAGCAATCAGCCCCAGCATTTT.